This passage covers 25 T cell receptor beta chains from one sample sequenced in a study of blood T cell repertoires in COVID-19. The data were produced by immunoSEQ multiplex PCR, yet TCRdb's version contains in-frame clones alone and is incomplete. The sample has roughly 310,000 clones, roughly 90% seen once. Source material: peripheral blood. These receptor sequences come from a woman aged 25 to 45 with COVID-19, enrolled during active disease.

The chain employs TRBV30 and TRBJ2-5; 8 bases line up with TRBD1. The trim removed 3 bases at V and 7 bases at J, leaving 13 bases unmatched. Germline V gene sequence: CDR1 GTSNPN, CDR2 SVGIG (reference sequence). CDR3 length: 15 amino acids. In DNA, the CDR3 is TGTGCCTGGAGCCCCGGGACAGGAATAATCGGGACCCAGTACTTC. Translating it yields CAWSPGTGIIGTQYF.

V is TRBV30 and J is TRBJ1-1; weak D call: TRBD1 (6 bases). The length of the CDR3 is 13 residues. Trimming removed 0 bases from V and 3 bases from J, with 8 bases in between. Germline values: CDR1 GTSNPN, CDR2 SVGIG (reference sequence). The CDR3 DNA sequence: TGTGCCTGGAGTGTAAGGACAGACACTGAAGCTTTCTTT. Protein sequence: CAWSVRTDTEAFF.

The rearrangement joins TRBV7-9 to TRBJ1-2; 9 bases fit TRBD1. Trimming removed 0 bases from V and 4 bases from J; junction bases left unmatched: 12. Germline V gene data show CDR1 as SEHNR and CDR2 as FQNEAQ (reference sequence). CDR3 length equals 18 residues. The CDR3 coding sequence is TGTGCCAGCAGCTTAGCCTATGGCCGGACAGGGGCCAGCTATGGCTACACCTTC. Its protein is CASSLAYGRTGASYGYTF.

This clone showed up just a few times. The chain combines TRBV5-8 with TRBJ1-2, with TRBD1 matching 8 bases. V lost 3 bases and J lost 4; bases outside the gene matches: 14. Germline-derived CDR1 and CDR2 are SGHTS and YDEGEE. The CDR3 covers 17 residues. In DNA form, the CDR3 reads TGTGCCAGCAGCTCCGGACAGGGTGATTGGGGTACCTATGGCTACACCTTC. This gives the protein CASSSGQGDWGTYGYTF.

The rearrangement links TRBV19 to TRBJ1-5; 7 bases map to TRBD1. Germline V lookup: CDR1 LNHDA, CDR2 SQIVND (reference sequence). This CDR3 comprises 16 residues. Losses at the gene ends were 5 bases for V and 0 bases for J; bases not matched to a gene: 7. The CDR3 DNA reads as TGTGCCAGTAGTTGGGGGACAGCAAATAGCAATCAGCCCCAGCATTTT. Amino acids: CASSWGTANSNQPQHF.

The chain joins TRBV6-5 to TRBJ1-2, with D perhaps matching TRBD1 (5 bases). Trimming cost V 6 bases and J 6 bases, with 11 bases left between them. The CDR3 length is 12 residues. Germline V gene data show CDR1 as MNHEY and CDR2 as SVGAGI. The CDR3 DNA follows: TGTGCCAGCAGCGCACGGGGGGATGGCTACACCTTC. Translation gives CASSARGDGYTF.

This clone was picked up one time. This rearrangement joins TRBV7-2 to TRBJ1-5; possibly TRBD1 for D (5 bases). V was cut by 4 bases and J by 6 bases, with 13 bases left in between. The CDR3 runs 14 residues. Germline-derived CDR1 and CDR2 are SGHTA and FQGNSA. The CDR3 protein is CASSWEGQGQPQHF. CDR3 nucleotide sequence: TGTGCCAGCAGCTGGGAGGGGCAGGGTCAGCCCCAGCATTTT.

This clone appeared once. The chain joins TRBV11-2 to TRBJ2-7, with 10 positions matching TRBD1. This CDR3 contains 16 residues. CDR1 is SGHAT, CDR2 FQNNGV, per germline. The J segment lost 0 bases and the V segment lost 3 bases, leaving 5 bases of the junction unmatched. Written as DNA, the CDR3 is TGTGCCAGCAGCTTCCCGCGGACAGGGGGCTCCTACGAGCAGTACTTC. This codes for CASSFPRTGGSYEQYF.

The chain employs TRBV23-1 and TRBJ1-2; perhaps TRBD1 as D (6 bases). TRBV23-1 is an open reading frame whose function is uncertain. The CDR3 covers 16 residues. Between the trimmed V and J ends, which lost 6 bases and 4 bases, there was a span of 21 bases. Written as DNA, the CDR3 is TGCGCCAGCAGGCCCTCACCGAGGGGGAACGGCTATGGCTACACCTTC. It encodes CASRPSPRGNGYGYTF.

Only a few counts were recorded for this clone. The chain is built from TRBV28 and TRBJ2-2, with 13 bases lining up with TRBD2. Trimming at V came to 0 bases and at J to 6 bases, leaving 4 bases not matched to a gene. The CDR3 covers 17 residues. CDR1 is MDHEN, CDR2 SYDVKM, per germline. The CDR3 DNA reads TGTGCCAGCAGTTTATGGAGACTAGCGGGAGGACCCGGGGAGCTGTTTTTT. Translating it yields CASSLWRLAGGPGELFF.

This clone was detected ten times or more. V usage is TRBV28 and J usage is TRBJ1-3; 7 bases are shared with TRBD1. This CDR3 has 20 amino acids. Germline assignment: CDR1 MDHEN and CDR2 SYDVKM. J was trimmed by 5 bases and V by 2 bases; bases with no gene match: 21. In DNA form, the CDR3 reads TGTGCCAGCAGTTTAATTCGAGACCTAGACAGGGAGGTGCGGAGAAACACCATATATTTT. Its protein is CASSLIRDLDREVRRNTIYF.

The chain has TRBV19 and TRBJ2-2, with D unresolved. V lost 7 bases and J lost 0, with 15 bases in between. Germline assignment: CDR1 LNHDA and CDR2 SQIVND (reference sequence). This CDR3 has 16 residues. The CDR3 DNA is TGTGCCAGTACCCAGCCCAGGTTCCCGAACACCGGGGAGCTGTTTTTT. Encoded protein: CASTQPRFPNTGELFF.

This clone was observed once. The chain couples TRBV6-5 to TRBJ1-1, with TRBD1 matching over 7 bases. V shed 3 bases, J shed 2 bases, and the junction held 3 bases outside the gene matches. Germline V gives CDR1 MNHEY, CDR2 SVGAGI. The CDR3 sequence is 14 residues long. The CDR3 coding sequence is TGTGCCAGCAGTTATACAGGGGCAAACACTGAAGCTTTCTTT. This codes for CASSYTGANTEAFF.

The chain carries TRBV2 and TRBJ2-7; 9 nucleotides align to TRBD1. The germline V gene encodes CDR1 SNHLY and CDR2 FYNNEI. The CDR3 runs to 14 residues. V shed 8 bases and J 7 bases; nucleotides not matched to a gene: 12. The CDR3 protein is CASRRDRDRGEQYF. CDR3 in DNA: TGTGCCAGCCGACGGGACAGGGACCGGGGTGAGCAGTACTTC.

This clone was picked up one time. CDR3 region: CAWAQGQSEQYF. The DNA for the CDR3 is TGTGCCTGGGCCCAAGGACAGTCCGAGCAGTACTTC. J is TRBJ2-7 and V is TRBV30, with a tentative D call TRBD1 (6 bases). The CDR3 has 12 amino acids. The germline gives CDR1 GTSNPN, CDR2 SVGIG (reference sequence). Between the trimmed V and J ends, which lost 5 bases and 6 bases, there was a span of 14 bases.

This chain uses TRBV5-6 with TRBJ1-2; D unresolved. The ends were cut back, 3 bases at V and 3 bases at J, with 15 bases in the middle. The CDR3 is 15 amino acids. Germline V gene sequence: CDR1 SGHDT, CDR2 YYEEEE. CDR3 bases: TGTGCCAGCAGCTCGCCGCCCCCGGTTGACTATGGCTACACCTTC. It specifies CASSSPPPVDYGYTF.

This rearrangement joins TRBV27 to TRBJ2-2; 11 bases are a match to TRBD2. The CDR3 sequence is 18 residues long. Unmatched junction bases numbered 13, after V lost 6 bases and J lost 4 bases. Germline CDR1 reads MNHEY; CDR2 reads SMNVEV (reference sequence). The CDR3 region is CASRLTAQTSGVTGELFF. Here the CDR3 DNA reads TGTGCCAGCAGACTGACAGCACAGACTAGCGGGGTCACCGGGGAGCTGTTTTTT.

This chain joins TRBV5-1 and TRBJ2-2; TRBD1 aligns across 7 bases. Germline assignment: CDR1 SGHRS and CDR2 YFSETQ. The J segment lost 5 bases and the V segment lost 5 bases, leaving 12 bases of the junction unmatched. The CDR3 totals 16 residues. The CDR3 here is CASSSGSRQGTGELFF. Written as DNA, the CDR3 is TGCGCCAGCAGTTCGGGTTCGAGACAGGGTACCGGGGAGCTGTTTTTT.

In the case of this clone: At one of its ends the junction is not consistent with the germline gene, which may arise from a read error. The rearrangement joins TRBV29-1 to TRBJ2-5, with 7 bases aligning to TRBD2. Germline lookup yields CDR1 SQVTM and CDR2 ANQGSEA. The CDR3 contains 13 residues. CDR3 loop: CSVGRAGQETQYF. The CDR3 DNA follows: TGCAGTGTTGGGAGGGCAGGGCAAGAGACCCAGTACTTC.

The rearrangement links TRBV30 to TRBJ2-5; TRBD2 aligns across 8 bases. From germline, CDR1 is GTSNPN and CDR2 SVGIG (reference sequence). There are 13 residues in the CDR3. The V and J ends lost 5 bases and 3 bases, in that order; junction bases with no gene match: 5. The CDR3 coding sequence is TGTGCCTGGGCTTTTAGCGGGAAAGAGACCCAGTACTTC. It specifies CAWAFSGKETQYF.

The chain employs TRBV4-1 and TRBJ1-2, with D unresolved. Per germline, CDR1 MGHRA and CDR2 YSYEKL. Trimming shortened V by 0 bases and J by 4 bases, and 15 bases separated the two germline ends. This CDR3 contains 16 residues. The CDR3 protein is CASSQDPPGSFYGYTF. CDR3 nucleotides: TGCGCCAGCAGCCAAGATCCCCCCGGGTCCTTCTATGGCTACACCTTC.

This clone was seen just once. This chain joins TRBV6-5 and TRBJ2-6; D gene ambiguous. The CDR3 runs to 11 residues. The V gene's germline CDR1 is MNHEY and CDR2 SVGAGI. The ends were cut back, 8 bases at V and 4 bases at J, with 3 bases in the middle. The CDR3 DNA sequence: TGTGCCAGCCAGGGGGCCAACGTCCTGACTTTC. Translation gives CASQGANVLTF.

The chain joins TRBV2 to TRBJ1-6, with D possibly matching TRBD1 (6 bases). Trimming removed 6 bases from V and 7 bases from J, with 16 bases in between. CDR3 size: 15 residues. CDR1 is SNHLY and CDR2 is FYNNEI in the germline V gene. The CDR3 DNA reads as TGTGCCAGCAGCCAAAGGGGGGGCGGGAATTCACCCCTCCACTTT. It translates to CASSQRGGGNSPLHF. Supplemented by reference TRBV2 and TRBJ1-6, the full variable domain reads EPEVTQTPSHQVTQMGQEVILRCVPISNHLYFYWYRQILGQKVEFLVSFYNNEISEKSEIFDDQFSVERPDGSNFTLKIRSTKLEDSAMYFCASSQRGGGNSPLHFGNGTRLTVT.

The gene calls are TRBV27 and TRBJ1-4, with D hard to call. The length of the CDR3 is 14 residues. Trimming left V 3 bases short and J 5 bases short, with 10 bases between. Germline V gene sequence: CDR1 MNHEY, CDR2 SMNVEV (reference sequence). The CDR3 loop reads CASSFLGENEKLFF. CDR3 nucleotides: TGTGCCAGCAGTTTTTTGGGCGAAAATGAAAAACTGTTTTTT.

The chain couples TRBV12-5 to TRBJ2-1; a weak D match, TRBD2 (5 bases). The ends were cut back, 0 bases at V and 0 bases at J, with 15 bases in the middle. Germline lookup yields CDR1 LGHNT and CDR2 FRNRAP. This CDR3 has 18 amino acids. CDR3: CASGLVLGSAHSYNEQFF. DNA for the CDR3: TGTGCTAGTGGTTTGGTACTGGGTAGCGCACACTCCTACAATGAGCAGTTCTTC. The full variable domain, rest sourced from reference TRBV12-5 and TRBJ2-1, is DARVTQTPRHKVTEMGQEVTMRCQPILGHNTVFWYRQTMMQGLELLAYFRNRAPLDDSGMPKDRFSAEMPDATLATLKIQPSEPRDSAVYFCASGLVLGSAHSYNEQFFGPGTRLTVL.